The present T cell receptor beta chain was sequenced within a study of T cells in Graves' hyperthyroidism and ophthalmopathy. TCR beta CDR3 region amplification was performed from RNA transcripts. The primer set for the first-round RT-PCR of the TCR CDR3 was HTBI. TCRdb reanalysed the multiplex PCR reads using MiXCR and keeps one entry per CDR3 protein. The sample carries some 250,000 distinct CDR3 sequences, about 14% recorded once. This clonotype was counted many times. Sequenced input: blood. The TCR comes from a woman in her 40s with Graves' hyperthyroidism that later progressed to Graves' ophthalmopathy.

As DNA, the CDR3 is TGCGCCAGCAGCCATGGGGACAGGGTAGCGGGAGGGCTGGATGAGCAGTTCTTC. Protein product: CASSHGDRVAGGLDEQFF. The V call is TRBV4-1, the J call TRBJ2-1; TRBD2 aligns across 11 bases. The trim removed 3 bases at V and 8 bases at J, leaving 15 bases unmatched. Germline lookup yields CDR1 MGHRA and CDR2 YSYEKL. The CDR3 extends over 18 amino acids.